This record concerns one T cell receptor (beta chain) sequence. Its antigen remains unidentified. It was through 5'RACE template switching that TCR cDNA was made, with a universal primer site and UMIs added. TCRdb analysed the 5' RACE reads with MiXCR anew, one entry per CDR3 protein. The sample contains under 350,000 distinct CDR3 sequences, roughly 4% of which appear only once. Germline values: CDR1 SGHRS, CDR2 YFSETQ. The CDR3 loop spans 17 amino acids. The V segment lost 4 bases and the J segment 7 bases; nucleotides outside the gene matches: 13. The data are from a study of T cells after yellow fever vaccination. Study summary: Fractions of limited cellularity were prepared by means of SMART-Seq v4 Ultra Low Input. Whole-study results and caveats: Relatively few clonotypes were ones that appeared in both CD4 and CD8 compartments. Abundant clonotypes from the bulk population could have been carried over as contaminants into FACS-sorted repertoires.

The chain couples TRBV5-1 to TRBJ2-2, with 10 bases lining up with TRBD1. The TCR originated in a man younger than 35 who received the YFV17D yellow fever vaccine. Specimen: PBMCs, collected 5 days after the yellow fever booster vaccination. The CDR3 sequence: CASSHPPGQGLYGELFF. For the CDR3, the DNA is TGCGCCAGCAGCCATCCACCGGGACAGGGGTTATACGGGGAGCTGTTTTTT.